Presented here are 4 T cell receptor beta chains from one specimen sequenced in a study of control samples from healthy donors and cancer patients. Method: immunoSEQ multiplex PCR; TCRdb's copy keeps in-frame clones and lacks some. Of about 160,000 clones listed, over 90% were seen once; the top ten hold approximately 1%. Sample: blood. The receptor set was obtained from a woman in her twenties or thirties in good health.

In the case of this clone: The sample carries other DNA sequences with the same CDR3. The chain joins TRBV7-6 to TRBJ1-1, with unresolved D. Germline CDR1 and CDR2: SGHVS and FNYEAQ. The CDR3 sequence is 13 residues long. V was shortened by 2 bases and J by 1 base, with 5 bases between the two germline ends. The CDR3 reads CASSLSGNTEAFF. Written as DNA, the CDR3 is TGTGCCAGCAGCTTATCGGGGAACACTGAAGCTTTCTTT.

The rearrangement uses TRBV28 and TRBJ1-5; 7 nucleotides line up with TRBD1. This CDR3 has 18 amino acids. Germline lookup yields CDR1 MDHEN and CDR2 SYDVKM. After removal of 3 bases from V and 1 base from J, the junction contained 12 bases not matched to a gene. This chain's CDR3 is CASSLEGGGLGSNQPQHF. CDR3 DNA sequence: TGTGCCAGCAGTTTGGAAGGGGGCGGGTTAGGGAGCAATCAGCCCCAGCATTTT.

J is TRBJ1-2 and V is TRBV7-9, with 7 nucleotides matching TRBD1. Germline-derived CDR1 and CDR2 are SEHNR and FQNEAQ (reference sequence). The CDR3 loop spans 16 amino acids. Trimming at V came to 5 bases and at J to 4 bases, leaving 13 bases not matched to a gene. This chain's CDR3 is CASSPGQPRQSYGYTF. In DNA, the CDR3 is TGTGCCAGCAGCCCGGGACAGCCCCGGCAGAGCTATGGCTACACCTTC.

This clone was seen only once. The chain joins TRBV27 to TRBJ2-1, with 9 bases fitting TRBD2. CDR3 size: 16 residues. The trim removed 1 base at V and 4 bases at J, leaving 5 bases unmatched. Germline CDR1 MNHEY, CDR2 SMNVEV (reference sequence). The CDR3, as DNA: TGTGCCAGCAGTTTATACGCGGGAGGGGCTTACAATGAGCAGTTCTTC. Amino acid sequence: CASSLYAGGAYNEQFF.